This T cell receptor beta chain was recorded in a study of T cell responses to AZD1222 COVID-19 vaccine. Points from the study as a whole: Baseline serology detected seropositivity in only five to seven AZD1222 recipients.

Generated by immunoSEQ multiplex PCR, the TCRdb table keeps only in-frame clones and is missing some. Seen here are 95,000 to 100,000 clones, about nine tenths observed once, and the top ten hold roughly 1.4%. Note on this clone: Its antigen is unidentified.

V was shortened by 3 bases and J by 3 bases, with 11 bases between the two germline ends. The CDR3 runs to 14 residues. Germline loops: CDR1 SNHLY, CDR2 FYNNEI. The source of this sequence is an adult in good health. This sequence joins TRBV2 and TRBJ1-1; no clear D. Sequenced material: peripheral blood, taken on day 0 of AZD1222 vaccination. The CDR3 loop reads CASSDYGSDTEAFF. CDR3 DNA: TGTGCCAGCAGTGATTACGGTTCGGACACTGAAGCTTTCTTT.